These 26 T cell receptor beta chains came from one sample sequenced in a study of T cell responses to AZD1222 COVID-19 vaccine. This table comes from immunoSEQ multiplex PCR, and its TCRdb copy is limited to in-frame clones, with some not included. The repertoire holds roughly 140,000 clones, with about 90% as singletons. The sample was peripheral blood, taken on day 0 of AZD1222 vaccination. The receptors originated from an adult in good health.

This rearrangement joins TRBV19 to TRBJ2-4; 9 bases are a match to TRBD1. V lost 4 bases and J lost 9; bases outside the gene matches: 10. The CDR3 is made up of 15 amino acids. Germline lookup yields CDR1 LNHDA and CDR2 SQIVND (reference sequence). The CDR3 region is CASSTRTGVEGIQYF. CDR3 bases: TGTGCCAGTAGTACCCGGACAGGGGTTGAGGGCATTCAGTACTTC.

The chain combines TRBV6-5 with TRBJ1-5, with D perhaps matching TRBD1 (6 bases). The CDR3 has 14 residues. The ends were cut back, 5 bases at V and 6 bases at J, with 14 bases in the middle. Germline loops: CDR1 MNHEY, CDR2 SVGAGI. The CDR3 DNA reads as TGTGCCAGCAGTAATACAGGGTTTGGTCAGCCCCAGCATTTT. Amino acids: CASSNTGFGQPQHF.

This sequence joins TRBV20-1 and TRBJ2-6; D gene ambiguous. Trimming shortened V by 3 bases and J by 0 bases, and 9 bases separated the two germline ends. CDR3 size: 15 residues. The germline gives CDR1 DFQATT, CDR2 SNEGSKA (reference sequence). CDR3 residues: CSASKPISGANVLTF. CDR3 sequence (DNA): TGCAGTGCTAGTAAGCCCATCTCTGGGGCCAACGTCCTGACTTTC.

The chain carries TRBV5-1 and TRBJ1-6; 7 positions match TRBD1. Germline-derived CDR1 and CDR2 are SGHRS and YFSETQ. The CDR3 runs to 16 residues. V shed 2 bases, J shed 5 bases, and the junction held 7 bases outside the gene matches. For the CDR3, the DNA is TGCGCCAGCAGCTTAGCCGGGACAGCCCATAATTCACCCCTCCACTTT. It is translated as CASSLAGTAHNSPLHF.

The V gene is TRBV28, the J gene TRBJ1-3, with 8 bases that match TRBD1. V lost 4 bases to trimming and J lost 9 bases; unmatched junction nucleotides: 5. Germline-derived CDR1 and CDR2 are MDHEN and SYDVKM. The CDR3 covers 13 residues. The CDR3 bases are TGTGCCAGCAGTTGGCCGGGACAGGCCACCATATATTTT. This translates into CASSWPGQATIYF.

As for this clone: This same CDR3 is encoded by further DNA sequences in the sample. The genes are TRBV9 and TRBJ2-7; 11 bases map to TRBD1. Germline assignment: CDR1 SGDLS and CDR2 YYNGEE. The CDR3 spans 14 residues. After removal of 3 bases from V and 4 bases from J, the junction contained 3 bases not matched to a gene. The CDR3 nucleotides are TGTGCCAGCAGCGCCGGGACAGGGGGATACGAGCAGTACTTC. Residues: CASSAGTGGYEQYF.

The chain is built from TRBV7-9 and TRBJ2-1; either TRBD1 or TRBD2 may supply D (5 bases each). Germline-derived CDR1 and CDR2 are SEHNR and FQNEAQ (reference sequence). The CDR3 runs 16 residues. V was clipped by 0 bases and J by 5 bases, with 14 bases between them. CDR3 sequence reads: CASSLAGGEGNNEQFF. For the CDR3, the DNA is TGTGCCAGCAGCTTAGCGGGCGGTGAGGGGAACAATGAGCAGTTCTTC.

This clone was seen just once. The rearrangement uses TRBV19 and TRBJ2-2; D is perhaps TRBD1 (5 bases). V was shortened by 8 bases and J by 5 bases, with 15 bases between the two germline ends. Per the germline V gene, CDR1 is LNHDA and CDR2 is SQIVND (reference sequence). The CDR3 runs 14 residues. CDR3 coding DNA: TGTGCCAGTTTAAGGCAGGGCGAGACCGGGGAGCTGTTTTTT. The encoded protein is CASLRQGETGELFF.

The chain is built from TRBV3-1 (or the pseudogene TRBV3-2) and TRBJ1-2; maybe TRBD1 (6 bases). Trimming took 4 bases from V and 4 from J, leaving 19 bases between them. Per germline, CDR1 LGHDT and CDR2 YNNKEL (reference sequence). The CDR3 runs to 16 residues. CDR3 coding DNA: TGTGCCAGCAGCCCCGGGGGGGGGCGCCTTTCCTATGGCTACACCTTC. Its protein is CASSPGGGRLSYGYTF.

The rearrangement links TRBV19 to TRBJ2-5; 11 nucleotides line up with TRBD1. Germline values: CDR1 LNHDA, CDR2 SQIVND (reference sequence). The V gene end was trimmed by 10 bases and the J gene end by 1 base; junction bases not matched to a gene: 8. This CDR3 comprises 15 residues. The CDR3 sequence: CATKRTGGPQETQYF. DNA of the CDR3: TGTGCCACCAAGAGGACAGGGGGCCCCCAAGAGACCCAGTACTTC.

The gene calls are TRBV28 and TRBJ1-4; D possibly corresponds to TRBD1 (5 bases). This CDR3 has 16 residues. Trimming took 5 bases from V and 5 from J, leaving 18 bases between them. Germline-derived CDR1 and CDR2 are MDHEN and SYDVKM. CDR3 bases: TGTGCCAGCAGTCCATGGGAGGGTGGGGGGAATGAAAAACTGTTTTTT. Amino acid sequence: CASSPWEGGGNEKLFF.

V is TRBV28 and J is TRBJ2-2, with D possibly TRBD1 on 5 matching bases. V dropped 6 bases and J dropped 3 bases, with 11 bases sitting between them. CDR1 is MDHEN, CDR2 SYDVKM, per germline. The CDR3 has 14 amino acids. The CDR3 sequence is CASRQDTYTGELFF. The DNA of the CDR3 is TGTGCCAGCAGACAGGACACTTACACCGGGGAGCTGTTTTTT.

V is TRBV9 and J is TRBJ2-3; a weak D match, TRBD1 (6 bases). CDR1 and CDR2 from the germline V gene are SGDLS and YYNGEE. Trimming removed 4 bases at V and 4 bases at J, with 16 bases between. The CDR3 contains 15 residues. For the CDR3, the DNA is TGTGCCAGCAGCCCATCAGGGGATCGTGCAGATACGCAGTATTTT. It encodes CASSPSGDRADTQYF. The whole variable domain, filled in from reference TRBV9 and TRBJ2-3, reads DSGVTQTPKHLITATGQRVTLRCSPRSGDLSVYWYQQSLDQGLQFLIQYYNGEERAKGNILERFSAQQFPDLHSELNLSSLELGDSALYFCASSPSGDRADTQYFGPGTRLTVL.

This chain joins TRBV5-6 and TRBJ2-5, with D uncertain. V lost 2 bases, J lost 4 bases, and 9 bases lay in between. The CDR3 extends over 13 amino acids. Germline CDR1 SGHDT, CDR2 YYEEEE. CDR3 protein: CASSLGLGETQYF. CDR3 DNA: TGTGCCAGCAGCTTAGGGTTGGGAGAGACCCAGTACTTC.

This clone appeared a single time. Different DNA sequences within this sample yield the same CDR3. This chain uses TRBV6-6 with TRBJ1-4; weak D call: TRBD1 (5 bases). Trimming removed 2 bases from V and 7 bases from J, with 11 bases in between. CDR1 and CDR2 from the germline V gene are MNHNY and SVGAGI (reference sequence). The CDR3 contains 14 residues. CDR3 region: CASSYVGGGEKLFF. DNA for the CDR3: TGTGCCAGCAGTTACGTGGGGGGGGGTGAAAAACTGTTTTTT.

This chain joins TRBV9 and TRBJ2-5; TRBD1 aligns across 9 bases. The CDR3 totals 15 residues. J lost 4 bases, V lost 0 bases, and 4 bases had no gene match. From germline, CDR1 is SGDLS and CDR2 YYNGEE. For the CDR3, the DNA is TGTGCCAGCAGCGTAGGGGACAGGGTTCCAGAGACCCAGTACTTC. Its translation: CASSVGDRVPETQYF.

This chain uses TRBV6-2 or TRBV6-3 with TRBJ2-2; D gene unclear. V was pared by 5 bases and J by 4 bases, with 11 bases between. Germline assignment: CDR1 MNHEY and CDR2 SVGEGT. The CDR3 is made up of 14 amino acids. The CDR3, as DNA: TGTGCCAGCAGTAGCCAGGATGTCACCGGGGAGCTGTTTTTT. The encoded protein is CASSSQDVTGELFF.

The chain couples TRBV7-9 to TRBJ2-7; the D gene is possibly TRBD2 (6 bases). Germline lookup yields CDR1 SEHNR and CDR2 FQNEAQ (reference sequence). The V gene lost 4 bases and the J gene lost 5 bases, with 15 bases spanning the gap. The CDR3 spans 14 residues. This chain's CDR3 is CASSYPPGVHEQYF. CDR3 nucleotides: TGTGCCAGCAGCTATCCCCCGGGGGTACACGAGCAGTACTTC.

This rearrangement joins TRBV19 to TRBJ1-1, with D possibly being TRBD1 (6 bases). The CDR3 consists of 16 residues. Germline V gene lookup returns CDR1 LNHDA and CDR2 SQIVND (reference sequence). Trimming pared 5 bases from V and 0 bases from J, leaving 16 bases between. The CDR3 here is CASSLGTSEMNTEAFF. In nucleotides, the CDR3 is TGTGCCAGTAGTCTCGGGACATCGGAAATGAACACTGAAGCTTTCTTT.

The V and J genes are TRBV4-3 and TRBJ1-1; D possibly corresponds to TRBD1 (5 bases). Germline V CDR1 and CDR2: LGHNA, YSLEER. With 3 bases removed from V and 7 bases from J, the gap between germline ends came to 12 bases. The CDR3 has 13 residues. The CDR3 spells CASSQKGDSEAFF. The CDR3, as DNA: TGCGCCAGCAGCCAGAAGGGAGACAGTGAAGCTTTCTTT.

The chain recombines TRBV24-1 with TRBJ1-2, with D perhaps TRBD1 (5 bases). The germline gives CDR1 KGHDR, CDR2 SFDVKD. Deletions cut 3 bases from V and 5 bases from J, with 9 bases between. The CDR3 extends over 13 amino acids. The CDR3 region is CATSDGTRYGYTF. The CDR3 DNA reads TGTGCCACCAGTGATGGGACCCGTTATGGCTACACCTTC.

CDR3 DNA sequence: TGTGCCAGCAGTCGTGACAGGGGGAACACTGAAGCTTTCTTT. It specifies CASSRDRGNTEAFF. V usage is TRBV7-2 and J usage is TRBJ1-1, with 8 bases matching TRBD1. CDR1 SGHTA and CDR2 FQGNSA come from the germline V gene. The V segment lost 6 bases and the J segment 1 base; nucleotides outside the gene matches: 4. The CDR3 loop spans 14 amino acids.

CDR3 loop: CSVGQGATEAFF. DNA of the CDR3: TGCAGCGTTGGGCAGGGGGCCACTGAAGCTTTCTTT. This chain joins TRBV29-1 and TRBJ1-1, with 8 bases lining up with TRBD1. Per the germline V gene, CDR1 is SQVTM and CDR2 is ANQGSEA. V lost 4 bases to trimming and J lost 4 bases; unmatched junction nucleotides: 2. The length of the CDR3 is 12 residues.

The rearrangement links TRBV28 to TRBJ2-1; 13 bases align to TRBD2. The V gene's germline CDR1 is MDHEN and CDR2 SYDVKM. There are 15 residues in the CDR3. V gave up 5 bases and J gave up 10 bases; unmatched junction bases: 8. CDR3 DNA: TGTGCCAGCAGTGCCGGGACTAGCGGGACAAGGGAGCAGTTCTTC. This sequence encodes CASSAGTSGTREQFF.

The chain uses TRBV7-2 and TRBJ2-1; D unclear. V gave up 5 bases and J gave up 3 bases, with 14 bases separating them. Germline values: CDR1 SGHTA, CDR2 FQGNSA. This CDR3 region has 15 residues. CDR3 in DNA: TGTGCCAGCAGCCCCGCCTTGGGTGGCTACAATGAGCAGTTCTTC. It yields the protein CASSPALGGYNEQFF.

J is TRBJ2-5 and V is TRBV6-2 or TRBV6-3; D not certain. The CDR3 has 15 amino acids. Germline CDR1 MNHEY, CDR2 SVGEGT. Trimming cost V 2 bases and J 4 bases, with 14 bases left between them. The DNA of the CDR3 is TGTGCCAGCAGTTACCTCCACGGCGGTGGAGAGACCCAGTACTTC. Translation: CASSYLHGGGETQYF.